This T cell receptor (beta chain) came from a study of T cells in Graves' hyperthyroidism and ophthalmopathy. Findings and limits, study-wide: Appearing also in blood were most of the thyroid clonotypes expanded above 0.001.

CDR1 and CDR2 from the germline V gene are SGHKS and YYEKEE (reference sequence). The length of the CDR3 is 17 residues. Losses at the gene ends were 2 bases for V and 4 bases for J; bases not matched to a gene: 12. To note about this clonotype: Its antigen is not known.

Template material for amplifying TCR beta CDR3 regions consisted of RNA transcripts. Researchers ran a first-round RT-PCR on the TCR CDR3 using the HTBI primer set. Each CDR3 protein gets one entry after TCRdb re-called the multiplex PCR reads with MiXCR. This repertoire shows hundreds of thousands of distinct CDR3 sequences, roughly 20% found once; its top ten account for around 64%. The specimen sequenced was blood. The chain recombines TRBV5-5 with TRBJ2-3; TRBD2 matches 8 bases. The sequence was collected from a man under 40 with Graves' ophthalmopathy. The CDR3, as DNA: TGTGCCAGCAGCTTCACCCTAAGCGGGAGTGGGGCAGATACGCAGTATTTT. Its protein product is CASSFTLSGSGADTQYF.